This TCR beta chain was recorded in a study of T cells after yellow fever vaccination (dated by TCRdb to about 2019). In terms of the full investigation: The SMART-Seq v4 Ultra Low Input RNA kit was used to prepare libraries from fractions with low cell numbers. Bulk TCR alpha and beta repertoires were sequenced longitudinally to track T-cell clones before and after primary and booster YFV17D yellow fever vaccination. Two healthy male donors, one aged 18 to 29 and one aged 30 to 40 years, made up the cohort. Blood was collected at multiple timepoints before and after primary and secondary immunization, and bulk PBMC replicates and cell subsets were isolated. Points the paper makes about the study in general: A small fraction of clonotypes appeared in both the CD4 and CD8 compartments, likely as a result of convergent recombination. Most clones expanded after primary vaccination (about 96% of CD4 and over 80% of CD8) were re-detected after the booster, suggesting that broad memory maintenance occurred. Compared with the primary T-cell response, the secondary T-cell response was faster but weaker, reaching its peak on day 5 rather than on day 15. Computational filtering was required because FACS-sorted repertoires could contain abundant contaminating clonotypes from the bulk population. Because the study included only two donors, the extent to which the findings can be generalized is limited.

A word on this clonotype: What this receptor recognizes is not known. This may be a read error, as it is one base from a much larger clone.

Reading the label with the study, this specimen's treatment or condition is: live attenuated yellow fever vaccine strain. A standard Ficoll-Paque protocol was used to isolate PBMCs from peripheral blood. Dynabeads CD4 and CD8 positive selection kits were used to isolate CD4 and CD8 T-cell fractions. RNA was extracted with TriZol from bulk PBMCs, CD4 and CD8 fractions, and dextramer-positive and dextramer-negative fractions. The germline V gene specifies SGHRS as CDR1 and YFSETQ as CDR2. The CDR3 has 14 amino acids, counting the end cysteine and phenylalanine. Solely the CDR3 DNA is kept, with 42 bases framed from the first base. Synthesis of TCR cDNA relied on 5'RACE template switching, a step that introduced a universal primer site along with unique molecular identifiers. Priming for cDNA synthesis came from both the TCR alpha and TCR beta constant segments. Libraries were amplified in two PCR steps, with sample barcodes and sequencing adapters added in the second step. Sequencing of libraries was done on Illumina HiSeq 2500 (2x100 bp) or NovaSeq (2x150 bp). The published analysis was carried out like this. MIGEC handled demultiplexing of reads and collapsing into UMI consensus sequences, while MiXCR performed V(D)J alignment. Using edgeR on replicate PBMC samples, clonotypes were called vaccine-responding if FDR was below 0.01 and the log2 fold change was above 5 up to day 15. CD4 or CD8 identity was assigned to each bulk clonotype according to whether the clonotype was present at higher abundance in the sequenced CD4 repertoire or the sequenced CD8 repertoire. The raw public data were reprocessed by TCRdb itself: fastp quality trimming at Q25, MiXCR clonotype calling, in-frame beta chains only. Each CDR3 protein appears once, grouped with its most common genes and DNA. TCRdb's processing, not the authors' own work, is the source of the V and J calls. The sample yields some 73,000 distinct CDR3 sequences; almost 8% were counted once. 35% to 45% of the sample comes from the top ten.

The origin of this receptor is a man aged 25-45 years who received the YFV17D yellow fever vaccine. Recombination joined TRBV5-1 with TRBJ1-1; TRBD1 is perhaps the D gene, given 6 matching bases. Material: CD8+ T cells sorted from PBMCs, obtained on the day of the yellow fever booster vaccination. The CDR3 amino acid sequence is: CAISSGDGSGEAFF. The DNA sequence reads TGCGCCATCAGCTCAGGGGATGGGTCGGGTGAAGCTTTCTTT.